Below are 5 T cell receptor beta chains sequenced from a single sample in a study of CD8 T cells in ankylosing spondylitis. TCRdb recomputed calls from the 5' RACE reads with MiXCR, one row per CDR3 protein. The data contain under 200,000 distinct CDR3 sequences, roughly 12% of them singletons. The specimen sequenced was blood, either unsorted or a sorted T cell fraction (not recorded which). Receptor source: a male donor with ankylosing spondylitis or in good health (not recorded which).

This clonotype was observed at least ten times. The chain combines TRBV10-3 with TRBJ1-6, with D unclear. Between the trimmed V and J ends, which lost 2 bases and 14 bases, there was a span of 10 bases. This CDR3 is 12 amino acids long. Germline-derived CDR1 and CDR2 are ENHRY and SYGVKD. The CDR3 here is CAISEGNLSLHF. CDR3 DNA sequence: TGTGCCATCAGTGAGGGAAATCTATCCCTCCACTTT.

This clonotype has ten or more counts. This chain joins TRBV5-1 and TRBJ2-1, with 8 bases matching TRBD2. This CDR3 spans 15 amino acids. Germline CDR1 reads SGHRS; CDR2 reads YFSETQ. The J segment lost 4 bases and the V segment lost 0 bases, leaving 3 bases of the junction unmatched. This CDR3 is CASSLDAGGYNEQFF. The DNA of the CDR3 is TGCGCCAGCAGCTTGGACGCGGGGGGTTACAATGAGCAGTTCTTC.

The genes are TRBV5-1 and TRBJ1-6, with 9 bases identical to TRBD1. The CDR3 extends over 15 amino acids. Germline assignment: CDR1 SGHRS and CDR2 YFSETQ. J lost 9 bases, V lost 0 bases, and 4 bases had no gene match. The CDR3 sequence is CASSLDGTGPSPLHF. In DNA form, the CDR3 reads TGCGCCAGCAGCTTGGACGGGACAGGGCCTTCACCCCTCCACTTT.

The V and J genes are TRBV5-1 and TRBJ2-5, with 8 bases identical to TRBD2. Germline values: CDR1 SGHRS, CDR2 YFSETQ. This CDR3 has 13 residues. The V gene end was trimmed by 6 bases and the J gene end by 1 base; junction bases not matched to a gene: 2. Here the CDR3 reads CASTLAGQETQYF. In nucleotides, the CDR3 is TGCGCCAGCACTCTAGCGGGCCAAGAGACCCAGTACTTC.

This clonotype was seen at least ten times. The CDR3 here is CASSFGLTSTDTQYF. CDR3 sequence (DNA): TGTGCCAGCAGCTTCGGGCTAACTAGCACAGATACGCAGTATTTT. The V gene is TRBV7-8, the J gene TRBJ2-3; D not certain. The CDR3 has 15 amino acids. Germline CDR1 is SGHVS and CDR2 is FQNEAQ. V was cut by 3 bases and J by 0 bases, with 10 bases left in between.